These 13 T cell receptor beta chains were sequenced from one sample in a study of regulatory T cells in long-lasting Graves disease. Documented time point: newly diagnosed GD, antithyroid drugs for less than 3 months. From RNA extracted from PBMCs, the TCR library was made. Researchers made TCR beta libraries by using iRepertoire HTBI primers and running Arm-PCR on CDR3 regions. TCRdb re-analysed the multiplex PCR reads in MiXCR, keeping a single row per CDR3 protein. The sample has 600,000 to 650,000 distinct CDR3 sequences, about 16% seen once. These data are also associated with another study on T cells in Graves' hyperthyroidism and ophthalmopathy.

The sequenced sample was peripheral blood mononuclear cells (PBMCs), obtained at new diagnosis, from a patient treated with antithyroid drugs. Every receptor here comes from a woman younger than 45 with Graves disease.

The chain is built from TRBV7-3 and TRBJ2-3; D call uncertain. The V and J ends lost 0 bases and 0 bases respectively, with 10 bases between them. CDR1 is SGHTA, CDR2 FQGTGA, per germline. The CDR3 is 16 residues long. CDR3 DNA: TGTGCCAGCAGCTTAACGTACGCGGCTAGCACAGATACGCAGTATTTT. It codes for CASSLTYAASTDTQYF.

This clonotype showed up many times. The chain uses TRBV28 and TRBJ1-1; a possible D gene is TRBD1 (5 bases). The CDR3 has 13 amino acids. V dropped 2 bases and J dropped 8 bases, with 12 bases sitting between them. The germline gives CDR1 MDHEN, CDR2 SYDVKM. For the CDR3, the DNA is TGTGCCAGCAGTTTAAGCCAGGGATTCGAAGCTTTCTTT. As protein: CASSLSQGFEAFF.

This clonotype appeared a few times. J is TRBJ1-2 and V is TRBV18; perhaps TRBD1 as D (6 bases). The CDR3 contains 15 residues. Trimming took 6 bases from V and 4 from J, leaving 18 bases between them. Germline V gene data show CDR1 as KGHSH and CDR2 as LQKENI. CDR3 sequence: CASSARTVDSYGYTF. The CDR3 DNA reads as TGTGCCAGCTCTGCCCGGACAGTCGATTCCTATGGCTACACCTTC. Full variable domain (remainder filled in from reference TRBV18 and TRBJ1-2): NAGVMQNPRHLVRRRGQEARLRCSPMKGHSHVYWYRQLPEEGLKFMVYLQKENIIDESGMPKERFSAEFPKEGPSILRIQQVVRGDSAAYFCASSARTVDSYGYTFGSGTRLTVV.

As concerns this clonotype: Just one base apart from a much larger clone, this may be a read error. The chain couples TRBV2 to TRBJ2-1, with D uncertain. The CDR3 length is 12 residues. V was pared by 3 bases and J by 8 bases, with 8 bases between. Looked up from germline, CDR1 is SNHLY and CDR2 is FYNNEI. The CDR3 reads CASSDARYEQFF. CDR3 sequence (DNA): TGTGCCAGCAGTGATGCCCGATATGAGCAGTTCTTC.

There are a few counts of this clonotype. This chain links TRBV30 with TRBJ2-3; D not certain. CDR3 length: 12 residues. Germline V gene lookup returns CDR1 GTSNPN and CDR2 SVGIG (reference sequence). V shed 1 base and J shed 6 bases, with 8 bases lying between them. CDR3: CAWSGALDTQYF. CDR3 nucleotide sequence: TGTGCCTGGAGTGGGGCCCTGGATACGCAGTATTTT.

This clonotype was seen more than once but under ten times. This rearrangement joins TRBV9 to TRBJ2-2; 7 positions match TRBD1. The V segment lost 0 bases and the J segment 4 bases; nucleotides outside the gene matches: 15. Per germline, CDR1 SGDLS and CDR2 YYNGEE. The CDR3 is 19 amino acids. The CDR3 sequence: CASSVELNRQGIGTGELFF. As DNA, the CDR3 is TGTGCCAGCAGCGTAGAGCTCAACCGACAGGGTATAGGCACCGGGGAGCTGTTTTTT.

There are many counts of this clonotype. V usage is TRBV29-1 and J usage is TRBJ1-1; D is unclear. V was pared by 7 bases and J by 0 bases, with 6 bases between. The CDR3 consists of 11 residues. The germline V gene encodes CDR1 SQVTM and CDR2 ANQGSEA. The CDR3 DNA is TGCAGCGCGGATATGAACACTGAAGCTTTCTTT. Protein product: CSADMNTEAFF.

The sample holds many counts of this clonotype. V is TRBV25-1 and J is TRBJ1-2; D remains unclear. The germline CDR1 and CDR2 sequences are MGHDK and SYGVNS. The CDR3 extends over 13 amino acids. Trimming took off 7 bases at V and 4 bases at J, with 13 bases between the two ends. CDR3 nucleotide sequence: TGTGCCAGCAATAGGGAGATCACCTATGGCTACACCTTC. Protein: CASNREITYGYTF.

This rearrangement joins TRBV5-4 to TRBJ2-7, with 12 bases fitting TRBD2. The CDR3 length is 15 residues. Germline CDR1 SGHNT, CDR2 YYREEE (reference sequence). The V segment lost 1 base and the J segment 5 bases; nucleotides outside the gene matches: 4. This chain's CDR3 is CASSLRLAGVDEQYF. Here the CDR3 DNA reads TGTGCCAGCAGCTTGCGACTAGCGGGAGTGGACGAGCAGTACTTC.

A remark on this clonotype: A much bigger clone sits one base away, suggesting this may be a read error. Here the CDR3 omits its conserved ending phenylalanine or tryptophan, so a read error is the likely source. This chain links TRBV12-3 or TRBV12-4 with TRBJ2-7, with D tentatively TRBD2 (5 bases). V shed 3 bases and J shed 2 bases, with 8 bases lying between them. CDR3 length: 13 amino acids. CDR3 DNA: TGTGCCAGCAGTTTTAGCGCAACCTACGAGCAGTACCTC. The encoded protein is CASSFSATYEQYL.

This clonotype occurred many times. This rearrangement joins TRBV6-9 to TRBJ2-5, with 7 bases fitting TRBD1. This CDR3 region has 15 residues. The germline V gene has CDR1 MNHGY and CDR2 SVAAGI. V lost 4 bases and J lost 3; bases outside the gene matches: 8. CDR3 loop: CASSWGTAGEETQYF. The DNA of the CDR3 is TGTGCCAGCAGTTGGGGGACAGCCGGGGAAGAGACCCAGTACTTC.

This clonotype was recorded many times. The CDR3 sequence is CASSSSWVLYTEAFF. The CDR3 DNA follows: TGTGCCAGCAGCTCCTCTTGGGTTCTGTACACTGAAGCTTTCTTT. V and J are TRBV7-8 and TRBJ1-1; D unclear. Deletions cut 4 bases from V and 3 bases from J, with 15 bases between. Germline-derived CDR1 and CDR2 are SGHVS and FQNEAQ. The CDR3 runs 15 residues.

Concerning this clonotype: This clone may be a read error of a much larger clone one base away. V and J are TRBV9 and TRBJ2-7; possible D gene TRBD1, 6 bases. V was trimmed by 3 bases and J by 6 bases, leaving 13 bases between them. From germline, CDR1 is SGDLS and CDR2 YYNGEE. The length of the CDR3 is 13 residues. CDR3 region: CASSAEGGTEQYF. The CDR3 coding sequence is TGTGCCAGCAGCGCAGAAGGGGGTACCGAGCAGTACTTC.